This T cell receptor (beta chain) appears in the sequencing data of a study of identical twins. V shed 5 bases and J shed 8 bases, with 17 bases lying between them. The CDR3 is made up of 14 amino acids. The germline V gene encodes CDR1 MDHEN and CDR2 SYDVKM. On this clonotype: Its antigen is undetermined.

Each CDR3 protein gets one entry after TCRdb re-called the 5' RACE reads with MiXCR. The profile shows 270,000 or so distinct CDR3 sequences, approximately 8.3% of them singletons. The study, taken as a whole, reports: When twins shared out-of-frame alpha sequences, those sequences had excess low generation probability. It was cross-sectional statistical analysis, not following the same donors, that the conclusions relied on.

Each donor (without exception) was a healthy Caucasian. These data were likewise used in another study, on yellow fever vaccine responses in identical twins. Turning to that study: Twins showed a vaccine T cell response that reportedly seemed partly convergent, partly personalized.

V usage is TRBV28 and J usage is TRBJ2-3; possible D gene TRBD2, 6 bases. The source of this sequence is a woman between 18 and 29 years old in good health. Sequenced: CD8+ T cells sorted from blood. The CDR3 DNA follows: TGTGCCAGCAGTCCCCCGGGGGTAGCATCTACGCAGTATTTT. This codes for CASSPPGVASTQYF.